In this sample, the clone carrying this T cell receptor beta chain turned up once. The data were obtained in a study of T cell changes during pregnancy in multiple sclerosis. Only in-frame clones appear in the TCRdb table, and some are missing; sequencing was by immunoSEQ multiplex PCR. The repertoire holds about 92,000 clones, with about 92% as singletons. After removal of 7 bases from V and 2 bases from J, the junction contained 5 bases not matched to a gene. The length of the CDR3 is 13 residues. The germline V gene has CDR1 ENHRY and CDR2 SYGVKD. The clonotype comes from a female donor with multiple sclerosis, enrolled in a pregnancy study. Sequenced material: peripheral blood, taken in the first trimester of pregnancy. J is TRBJ2-7 and V is TRBV10-3; 7 nucleotides line up with TRBD1. CDR3 region: CAIKRGGPYEQYF. Here the CDR3 DNA reads TGTGCCATCAAGCGAGGGGGCCCCTACGAGCAGTACTTC.